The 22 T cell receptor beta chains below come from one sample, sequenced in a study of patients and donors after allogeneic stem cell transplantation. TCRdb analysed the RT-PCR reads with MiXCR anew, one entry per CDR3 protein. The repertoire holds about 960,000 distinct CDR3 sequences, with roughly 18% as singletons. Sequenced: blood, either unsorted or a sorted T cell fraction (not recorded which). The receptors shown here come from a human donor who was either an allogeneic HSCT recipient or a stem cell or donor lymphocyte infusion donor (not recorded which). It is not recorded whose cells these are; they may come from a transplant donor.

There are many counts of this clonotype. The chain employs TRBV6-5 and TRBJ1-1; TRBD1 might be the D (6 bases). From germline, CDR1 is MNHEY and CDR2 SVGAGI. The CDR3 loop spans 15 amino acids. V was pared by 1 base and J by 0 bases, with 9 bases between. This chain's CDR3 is CASSYFRGMNTEAFF. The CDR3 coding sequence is TGTGCCAGCAGTTACTTTAGGGGGATGAACACTGAAGCTTTCTTT.

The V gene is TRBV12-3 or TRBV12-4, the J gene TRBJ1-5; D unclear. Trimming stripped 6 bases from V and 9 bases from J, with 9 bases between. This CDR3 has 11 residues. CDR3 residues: CASRLRGPQHF. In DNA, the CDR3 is TGTGCCAGCAGACTGCGGGGGCCCCAGCATTTT.

The CDR3 nucleotides are TGTGCCAGCAGTGAATTCATCCATATAGACGGAACCTACGAGCAGTACTTC. Its translation: CASSEFIHIDGTYEQYF. The V gene is TRBV25-1, the J gene TRBJ2-7; D gene ambiguous. V lost 1 base and J 2 bases, leaving 18 bases between the germline ends. This CDR3 region has 17 residues. CDR1 and CDR2 from the germline V gene are MGHDK and SYGVNS.

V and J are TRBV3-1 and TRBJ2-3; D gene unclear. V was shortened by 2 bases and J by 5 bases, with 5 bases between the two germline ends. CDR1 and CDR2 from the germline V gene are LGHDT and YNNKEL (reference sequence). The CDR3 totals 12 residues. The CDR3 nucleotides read TGTGCCAGCAGCCAATTTGAAGATACGCAGTATTTT. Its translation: CASSQFEDTQYF.

As DNA, the CDR3 is TGCGCCAGCAGCCAAGATATTGAAAGGGGGGGCCTGGCTGGCTACACCTTC. Encoded protein: CASSQDIERGGLAGYTF. The chain links TRBV4-3 to TRBJ1-2, with D possibly TRBD1 on 6 matching bases. The CDR3 spans 17 residues. V was cut by 0 bases and J by 7 bases, with 21 bases left in between. Germline CDR1 and CDR2: LGHNA and YSLEER.

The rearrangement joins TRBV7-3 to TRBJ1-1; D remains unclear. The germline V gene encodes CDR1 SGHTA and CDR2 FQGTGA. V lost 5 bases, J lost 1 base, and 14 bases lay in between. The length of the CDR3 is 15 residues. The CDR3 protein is CASSLDSAENTEAFF. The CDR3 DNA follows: TGTGCCAGCAGCCTAGACTCCGCCGAGAACACTGAAGCTTTCTTT.

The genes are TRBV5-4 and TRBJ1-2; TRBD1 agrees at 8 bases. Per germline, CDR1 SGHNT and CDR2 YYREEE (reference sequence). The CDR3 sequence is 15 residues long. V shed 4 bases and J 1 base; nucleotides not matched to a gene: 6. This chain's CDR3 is CASSLPTGDNYGYTF. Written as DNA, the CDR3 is TGTGCCAGCAGCCTCCCGACAGGGGATAACTATGGCTACACCTTC.

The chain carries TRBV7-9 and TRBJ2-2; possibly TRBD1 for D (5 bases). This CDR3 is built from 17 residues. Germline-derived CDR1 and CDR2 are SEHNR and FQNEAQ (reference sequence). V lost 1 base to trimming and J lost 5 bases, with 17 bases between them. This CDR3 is CASSLEVWGAKTGELFF. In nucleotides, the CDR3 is TGTGCCAGCAGCTTAGAGGTTTGGGGCGCAAAGACCGGGGAGCTGTTTTTT.

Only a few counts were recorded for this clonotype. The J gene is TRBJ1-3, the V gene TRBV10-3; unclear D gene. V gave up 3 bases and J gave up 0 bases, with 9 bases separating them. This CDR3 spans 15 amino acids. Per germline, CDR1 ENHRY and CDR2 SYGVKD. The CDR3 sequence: CAISERGFSGNTIYF. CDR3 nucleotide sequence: TGTGCCATCAGTGAACGGGGTTTCTCTGGAAACACCATATATTTT.

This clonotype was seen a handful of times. The CDR3 bases are TGCAGCGGCGGGGCCGGGGTAGGCCAGCCCCAGCATTTT. Translation: CSGGAGVGQPQHF. The chain joins TRBV29-1 to TRBJ1-5; a possible D gene is TRBD1 (5 bases). The CDR3 covers 13 residues. CDR1 and CDR2 (germline): SQVTM, ANQGSEA. V lost 7 bases to trimming and J lost 7 bases, with 17 bases between them.

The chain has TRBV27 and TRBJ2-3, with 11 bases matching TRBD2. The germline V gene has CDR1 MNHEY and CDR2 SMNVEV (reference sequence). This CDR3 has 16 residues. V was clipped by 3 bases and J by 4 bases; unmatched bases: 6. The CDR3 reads CASSFLAGGPSDTQYF. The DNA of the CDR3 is TGTGCCAGCAGTTTTTTAGCGGGAGGGCCGTCAGATACGCAGTATTTT.

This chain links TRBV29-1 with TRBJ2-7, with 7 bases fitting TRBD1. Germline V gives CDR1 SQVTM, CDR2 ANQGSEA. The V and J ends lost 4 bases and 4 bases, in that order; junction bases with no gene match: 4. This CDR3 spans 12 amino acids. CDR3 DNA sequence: TGCAGCGTTGGACAGGGATATTACGAGCAGTACTTC. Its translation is CSVGQGYYEQYF.

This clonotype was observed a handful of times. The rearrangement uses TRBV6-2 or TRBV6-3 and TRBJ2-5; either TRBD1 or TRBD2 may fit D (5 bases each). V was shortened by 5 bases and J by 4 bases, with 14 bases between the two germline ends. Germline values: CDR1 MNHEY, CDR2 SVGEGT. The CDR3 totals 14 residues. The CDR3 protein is CASSNGARRETQYF. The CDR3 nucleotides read TGTGCCAGCAGTAACGGGGCCCGGCGAGAGACCCAGTACTTC.

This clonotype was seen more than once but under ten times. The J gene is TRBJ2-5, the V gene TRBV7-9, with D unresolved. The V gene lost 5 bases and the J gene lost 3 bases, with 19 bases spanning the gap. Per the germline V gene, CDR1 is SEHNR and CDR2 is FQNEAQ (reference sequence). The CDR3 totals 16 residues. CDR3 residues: CASSPHHAENEETQYF. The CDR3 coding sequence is TGTGCCAGCAGCCCCCACCATGCGGAAAATGAAGAGACCCAGTACTTC.

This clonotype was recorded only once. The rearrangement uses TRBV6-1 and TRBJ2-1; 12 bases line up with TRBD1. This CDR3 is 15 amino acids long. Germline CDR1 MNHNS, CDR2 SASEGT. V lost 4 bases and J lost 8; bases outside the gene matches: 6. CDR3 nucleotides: TGTGCCAGCAGTGGCCGGGACAGGGGGCGCGATGAGCAGTTCTTC. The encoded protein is CASSGRDRGRDEQFF.

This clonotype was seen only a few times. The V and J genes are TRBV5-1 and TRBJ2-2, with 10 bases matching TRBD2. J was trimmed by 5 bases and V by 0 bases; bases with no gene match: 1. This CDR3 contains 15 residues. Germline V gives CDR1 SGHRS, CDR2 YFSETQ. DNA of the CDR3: TGCGCCAGCAGCTTGGTACTAGCGGGGACCGGGGAGCTGTTTTTT. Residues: CASSLVLAGTGELFF.

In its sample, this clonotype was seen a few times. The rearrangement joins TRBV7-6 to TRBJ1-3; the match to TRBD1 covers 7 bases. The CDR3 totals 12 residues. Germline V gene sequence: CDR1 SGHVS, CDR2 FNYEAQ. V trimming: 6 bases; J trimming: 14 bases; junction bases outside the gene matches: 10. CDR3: CASRADTGVVYF. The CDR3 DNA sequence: TGTGCCAGCAGGGCCGACACAGGGGTGGTATATTTT.

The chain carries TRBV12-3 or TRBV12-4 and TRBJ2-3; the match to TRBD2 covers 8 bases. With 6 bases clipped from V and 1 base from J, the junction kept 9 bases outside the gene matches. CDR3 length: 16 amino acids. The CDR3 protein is CASRTGGAGGTDTQYF. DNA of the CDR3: TGTGCCAGCAGAACCGGGGGGGCCGGTGGCACAGATACGCAGTATTTT.

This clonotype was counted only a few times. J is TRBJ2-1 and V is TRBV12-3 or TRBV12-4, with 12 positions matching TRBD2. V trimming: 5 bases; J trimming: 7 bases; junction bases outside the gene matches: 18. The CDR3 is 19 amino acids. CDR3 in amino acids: CASSASSGRALYSVNEQFF. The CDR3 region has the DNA TGTGCCAGCAGTGCCTCTAGCGGGAGGGCCCTCTACTCTGTTAATGAGCAGTTCTTC.

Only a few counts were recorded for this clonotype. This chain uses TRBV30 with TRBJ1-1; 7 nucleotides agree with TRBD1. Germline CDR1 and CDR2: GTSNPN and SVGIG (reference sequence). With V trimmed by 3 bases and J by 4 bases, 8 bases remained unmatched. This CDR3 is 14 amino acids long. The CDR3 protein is CAWRPGQESTEAFF. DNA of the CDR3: TGTGCCTGGAGACCAGGACAGGAGAGCACTGAAGCTTTCTTT. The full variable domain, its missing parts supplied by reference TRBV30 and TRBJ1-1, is SQTIHQWPATLVQPVGSPLSLECTVEGTSNPNLYWYRQAAGRGLQLLFYSVGIGQISSEVPQNLSASRPQDRQFILSSKKLLLSDSGFYLCAWRPGQESTEAFFGQGTRLTVV.

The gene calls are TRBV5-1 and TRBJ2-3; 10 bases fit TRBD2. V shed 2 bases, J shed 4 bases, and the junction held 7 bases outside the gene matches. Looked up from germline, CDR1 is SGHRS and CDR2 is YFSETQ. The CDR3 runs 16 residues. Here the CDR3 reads CASSFPLAGKADTQYF. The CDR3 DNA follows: TGCGCCAGCAGCTTTCCACTAGCGGGAAAGGCAGATACGCAGTATTTT.

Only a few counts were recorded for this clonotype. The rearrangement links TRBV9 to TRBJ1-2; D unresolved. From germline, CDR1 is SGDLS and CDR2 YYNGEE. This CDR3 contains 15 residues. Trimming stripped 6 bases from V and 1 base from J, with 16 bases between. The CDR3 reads CASTFNRENNYGYTF. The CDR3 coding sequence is TGTGCCAGCACCTTCAACAGAGAAAATAACTATGGCTACACCTTC.